This T cell receptor (beta chain) was sequenced during a study of T cells after yellow fever vaccination (dated by TCRdb to between 2018 and 2021). The study in broad terms: Libraries from fractions with low cell numbers were prepared with the SMART-Seq v4 Ultra Low Input RNA kit. To follow T-cell clones before and after primary and booster YFV17D yellow fever vaccination, bulk TCR alpha and beta repertoires were sequenced over time. Two healthy male donors made up the cohort, one aged 18 to 29 years and the other aged 30 to 40 years. Blood was collected at multiple timepoints before and after primary and secondary immunization, and bulk PBMC replicates and cell subsets were isolated.

This clonotype has at least ten counts. It has no known antigen specificity. Base qualities are not provided; no much larger clone lies one nucleotide away. General findings and caveats noted by the study authors: Only a couple of donors were included in the study, so the extent to which the findings can be generalized is limited. Because abundant contaminating clonotypes from the bulk population could be contained in FACS-sorted repertoires, computational filtering was required. After the booster, most of the clones that had expanded following primary vaccination were detected again (around 95% of CD4 and 80% to 90% of CD8), which suggests that memory was broadly maintained. Compared with the primary T-cell response, the secondary T-cell response was faster but weaker, reaching its peak on day 5 rather than on day 15. A small fraction of clonotypes appeared in both the CD4 and CD8 compartments, likely as a result of convergent recombination.

Instrument on record: Illumina NovaSeq 6000. Synthesis of TCR cDNA relied on 5'RACE template switching, a step that introduced a universal primer site along with unique molecular identifiers. Priming for cDNA synthesis came from both the TCR alpha and TCR beta constant segments. Libraries were amplified in two PCR steps, with sample barcodes and sequencing adapters added in the second step. Sequencing of libraries was done on Illumina HiSeq 2500 (2x100 bp) or NovaSeq (2x150 bp). Turning to the authors' computational methods: MIGEC handled demultiplexing of reads and collapsing into UMI consensus sequences, while MiXCR performed V(D)J alignment. Vaccine-responding clonotypes were defined with edgeR using replicate PBMC samples, requiring FDR below 0.01 and a log2 fold change above 5 up to day 15. Each bulk clonotype was labeled CD4 or CD8 based on which sequenced repertoire, CD4 or CD8, contained the clonotype at higher abundance. Starting from the raw public reads, TCRdb applied fastp trimming at Q25, assembled clones with MiXCR and retained in-frame beta chains. Every CDR3 protein is listed once, alongside the most common genes and DNA of its rows. These V and J calls rely on TCRdb rather than the paper's analysis. A total of some 240,000 distinct CDR3 sequences appear in this sample, approximately 5.2% of them only once. The ten most abundant clones make up around 3.5% of the sample.

Per the publication, the treatment or condition label means: live attenuated yellow fever vaccine strain. A standard Ficoll-Paque protocol was used to isolate PBMCs from peripheral blood. Dynabeads CD4 and CD8 positive selection kits were used to isolate the CD4 and CD8 T-cell fractions. RNA was extracted with TriZol from bulk PBMCs, CD4 and CD8 fractions, and dextramer-positive and dextramer-negative fractions. Clipping removes 4 bases from V and 4 bases from J, with 4 as the unmatched junction base count. Reading the germline V gene (reference sequence) gives CDR1 SEHNR and CDR2 FQNEAQ. Measured from the cysteine to the phenylalanine, the CDR3 is 15 residues long. Just the 45-base CDR3 DNA is kept, in frame starting at base 1.

This material consisted of CD4+ T cells sorted from PBMCs, taken on the day of the yellow fever booster vaccination. The rearrangement combines TRBV7-9 with TRBJ2-5; a stretch of 12 junction bases matches TRBD2. This TCR was sampled from a young man who received the YFV17D yellow fever vaccine. The bases are TGTGCCAGCAGCTCGGCTAGCGGGGGGGGAGAGACCCAGTACTTC. This is translated as CASSSASGGGETQYF.